This TCR beta chain came from a study of cytomegalovirus exposure and HLA in healthy donors. Study-level background: An analysis done earlier identified almost 120 million unique TCR beta sequences from 150 million to 200 million T cells. In terms of ancestry, the Caucasian-associated cluster contained around 79% of the roughly 400 genotyped donors.

Regarding this clone: Its specificity is unknown.

The study's findings and limits: Within the data, a cluster of highly shared sequence variants was likely a sequencing artifact.

Primers: 60 Vbeta forward and 13 Jbeta reverse. TCRdb's table, derived via immunoSEQ multiplex PCR, lists solely in-frame clones and lacks some. This sample has 100,000 or so clones; 60% to 85% occur once, and the top ten carry over 4%. The CDR3 consists of 15 residues. The V gene lost 2 bases and the J gene lost 2 bases, with 12 bases spanning the gap. Germline V gene lookup returns CDR1 SGDLS and CDR2 YYNGEE. Sampled while nominally healthy, donors likely had unrecorded immune exposures. V usage is TRBV9 and J usage is TRBJ2-3; D perhaps matches TRBD2 (6 bases). The origin of this receptor is a female donor in good health and CMV-seropositive. Material for sequencing was PBMCs. This chain's CDR3 is CASSVSGYYTDTQYF. CDR3 DNA sequence: TGTGCCAGCAGCGTTAGCGGTTATTACACAGATACGCAGTATTTT.